These 21 T cell receptor beta chains were all obtained from the same sample, sequenced in a study of T cell responses to AZD1222 COVID-19 vaccine. The method was immunoSEQ multiplex PCR; TCRdb's version includes in-frame clones alone and lacks a portion of them. The data show 90,000 to 150,000 clones, approximately 90% seen once. The source material was peripheral blood, sampled 28 days after the second dose of the MenACWY control vaccine. The receptor set was obtained from an adult who received the MenACWY meningococcal vaccine as a control.

V and J are TRBV5-1 and TRBJ2-3, with D perhaps assigned TRBD1 or TRBD2 (5 bases each). Trimming left V 1 base short and J 1 base short, with 10 bases between. The germline CDR1 and CDR2 sequences are SGHRS and YFSETQ. The CDR3 consists of 15 residues. CDR3 region: CASSLSGDRTDTQYF. The DNA for the CDR3 is TGCGCCAGCAGCTTGTCCGGGGACCGCACAGATACGCAGTATTTT. The full variable domain, its missing parts supplied by reference TRBV5-1 and TRBJ2-3, is KAGVTQTPRYLIKTRGQQVTLSCSPISGHRSVSWYQQTPGQGLQFLFEYFSETQRNKGNFPGRFSGRQFSNSRSEMNVSTLELGDSALYLCASSLSGDRTDTQYFGPGTRLTVL.

As to this clone: The DNA is omitted, as the CDR3 cannot be located on it reliably, and the CDR3 follows TCRdb's listing. The chain recombines TRBV21-1 with TRBJ1-4; the table gives TRBD1 as D, unverified against the DNA. TRBV21-1 corresponds to a pseudogene. The CDR3 is 13 amino acids in total, end residues counted. CDR3 protein: CASWGTGTEKLFF.

This clone was detected once. This rearrangement joins TRBV5-6 to TRBJ1-4; D is ambiguous. Trimming took off 4 bases at V and 7 bases at J, with 17 bases between the two ends. The germline V gene encodes CDR1 SGHDT and CDR2 YYEEEE. The CDR3 runs to 15 residues. The CDR3 here is CASSPTAPPGEKLFF. CDR3 in DNA: TGTGCCAGCAGCCCCACGGCCCCTCCCGGTGAAAAACTGTTTTTT.

This clone appeared a few times. V usage is TRBV4-3 and J usage is TRBJ1-6; possible D gene TRBD1, 6 bases. Trimming shortened V by 2 bases and J by 9 bases, and 17 bases separated the two germline ends. CDR3 length: 16 amino acids. Germline values: CDR1 LGHNA, CDR2 YSLEER. DNA of the CDR3: TGCGCCAGCAGCCAAACCCCGGCGACAGGAGGTTCACCCCTCCACTTT. As protein: CASSQTPATGGSPLHF.

The rearrangement links TRBV7-3 to TRBJ2-5, with 8 bases lining up with TRBD2. The CDR3 has 14 residues. Germline values: CDR1 SGHTA, CDR2 FQGTGA. V was pared by 1 base and J by 9 bases, with 7 bases of the junction left unmatched. CDR3 amino acids: CASSLIVSSGPQYF. In DNA form, the CDR3 reads TGTGCCAGCAGCTTAATCGTCTCTAGCGGGCCCCAGTACTTC. Complete variable domain (other parts from reference TRBV7-3 and TRBJ2-5): GAGVSQTPSNKVTEKGKYVELRCDPISGHTALYWYRQSLGQGPEFLIYFQGTGAADDSGLPNDRFFAVRPEGSVSTLKIQRTERGDSAVYLCASSLIVSSGPQYFGPGTRLLVL.

The chain couples TRBV28 to TRBJ2-5, with TRBD1 identical over 10 bases. Trimming took 3 bases from V and 3 from J; bases not matched to a gene: 10. The CDR3 consists of 17 residues. CDR1 and CDR2 from the germline V gene are MDHEN and SYDVKM. CDR3 sequence reads: CASSFDRGRVVEETQYF. CDR3 nucleotide sequence: TGTGCCAGCAGTTTCGACAGGGGGCGAGTAGTGGAAGAGACCCAGTACTTC.

The chain combines TRBV24-1 with TRBJ2-2; D is possibly TRBD2 (5 bases). The CDR3 contains 14 residues. Per germline, CDR1 KGHDR and CDR2 SFDVKD. Trimming left V 1 base short and J 5 bases short, with 7 bases between. CDR3 loop: CATSDLGGTGELFF. As DNA, the CDR3 is TGTGCCACCAGTGATTTAGGCGGGACCGGGGAGCTGTTTTTT.

This chain connects TRBV3-1 (or the pseudogene TRBV3-2) to TRBJ2-1, with D perhaps matching TRBD1 or TRBD2 (5 bases each). This CDR3 has 16 amino acids. V shed 0 bases and J shed 2 bases, with 11 bases lying between them. CDR1 and CDR2 (germline): LGHDT, YNNKEL (reference sequence). The CDR3: CASSQDWDLTYNEQFF. The CDR3 DNA reads as TGTGCCAGCAGCCAAGATTGGGACCTGACCTACAATGAGCAGTTCTTC.

This clone appeared a few times. The rearrangement joins TRBV19 to TRBJ1-1; 9 bases fit TRBD1. CDR3 length: 14 residues. The germline CDR1 and CDR2 sequences are LNHDA and SQIVND (reference sequence). The trim removed 7 bases at V and 5 bases at J, leaving 8 bases unmatched. DNA for the CDR3: TGTGCCAGTACGGAAACAGGGGGCAGGACTGAAGCTTTCTTT. Its protein product is CASTETGGRTEAFF.

This chain connects TRBV7-2 to TRBJ2-3, with 12 positions matching TRBD2. Germline V CDR1 and CDR2: SGHTA, FQGNSA. With 5 bases clipped from V and 4 bases from J, the junction kept 7 bases outside the gene matches. The CDR3 loop spans 16 amino acids. The CDR3 loop is CASSQGLAGWSDTQYF. DNA for the CDR3: TGTGCCAGCAGCCAAGGACTAGCGGGATGGTCAGATACGCAGTATTTT. The full variable domain, its missing parts supplied by reference TRBV7-2 and TRBJ2-3, is GAGVSQSPSNKVTEKGKDVELRCDPISGHTALYWYRQSLGQGLEFLIYFQGNSAPDKSGLPSDRFSAERTGGSVSTLTIQRTQQEDSAVYLCASSQGLAGWSDTQYFGPGTRLTVL.

This clone was picked up one time. This chain uses TRBV7-2 with TRBJ2-5; 10 nucleotides agree with TRBD1. The germline V gene encodes CDR1 SGHTA and CDR2 FQGNSA. This CDR3 has 14 residues. V lost 5 bases, J lost 5 bases, and 5 bases stayed unmatched. The CDR3 DNA reads TGTGCCAGCAGCCTGGGACAGGGGAGTGAGACCCAGTACTTC. Translating gives CASSLGQGSETQYF.

The V call is TRBV14, the J call TRBJ2-3; D is perhaps TRBD2 (5 bases). The germline gives CDR1 SGHDN, CDR2 FVKESK. The CDR3 totals 16 residues. V shed 0 bases and J shed 4 bases, with 14 bases lying between them. The CDR3 DNA follows: TGTGCCAGCAGCCAAGATGCCGGACTGATGTCAGATACGCAGTATTTT. Its translation: CASSQDAGLMSDTQYF.

The chain combines TRBV6-2 or TRBV6-3 with TRBJ2-5; 11 bases match TRBD2. The CDR3 length is 16 residues. V shed 2 bases and J 3 bases; nucleotides not matched to a gene: 5. The germline V gene encodes CDR1 MNHEY and CDR2 SVGEGT. The CDR3 loop reads CASSYQPTSGEETQYF. CDR3 nucleotide sequence: TGTGCCAGCAGTTACCAACCGACTAGCGGGGAAGAGACCCAGTACTTC.

This chain uses TRBV18 with TRBJ1-4; D is possibly TRBD1 (5 bases). The germline V gene has CDR1 KGHSH and CDR2 LQKENI. This CDR3 has 14 residues. V was pared by 0 bases and J by 7 bases, with 9 bases between. The CDR3 is CASSPPGDSEKLFF. The CDR3 coding sequence is TGTGCCAGCTCACCACCGGGGGATTCTGAAAAACTGTTTTTT.

The chain has TRBV29-1 and TRBJ1-1; the D is unclear. Germline V gene sequence: CDR1 SQVTM, CDR2 ANQGSEA. Deletions cut 2 bases from V and 0 bases from J, with 4 bases between. The length of the CDR3 is 12 residues. The CDR3 DNA reads as TGCAGCGTTGAAACTATGAACACTGAAGCTTTCTTT. It translates to CSVETMNTEAFF.

V usage is TRBV7-9 and J usage is TRBJ2-1, with TRBD1 matching 9 bases. The CDR3 sequence is 15 residues long. Germline V CDR1 and CDR2: SEHNR, FQNEAQ (reference sequence). Trimming at V came to 5 bases and at J to 6 bases, leaving 8 bases not matched to a gene. This chain's CDR3 is CASSKGTGRINEQFF. CDR3 nucleotides: TGTGCCAGCAGCAAAGGGACAGGGAGGATCAATGAGCAGTTCTTC.

This chain links TRBV10-3 with TRBJ2-1; no definite D call. From germline, CDR1 is ENHRY and CDR2 SYGVKD. This CDR3 has 15 residues. Deletions cut 4 bases from V and 1 base from J, with 11 bases between. CDR3 protein: CAISAKGSSYNEQFF. As DNA, the CDR3 is TGTGCCATCAGTGCTAAAGGTAGTTCCTACAATGAGCAGTTCTTC.

There are a few counts of this clone. The chain carries TRBV4-2 and TRBJ2-3; no clear D. This CDR3 spans 15 amino acids. Trimming shortened V by 0 bases and J by 4 bases, and 11 bases separated the two germline ends. Looked up from germline, CDR1 is LGHNA and CDR2 is YNFKEQ. In DNA, the CDR3 is TGTGCCAGCAGCCAAGAAGGAAGCGCCTCAGATACGCAGTATTTT. Residues: CASSQEGSASDTQYF.

The chain has TRBV11-3 and TRBJ2-3; TRBD1 is a possible D gene (6 bases). Between the trimmed V and J ends, which lost 5 bases and 4 bases, there was a span of 10 bases. This CDR3 comprises 13 residues. Per the germline V gene, CDR1 is SGHNT and CDR2 is YENEEA. The CDR3 loop is CASSIRGADTQYF. In nucleotides, the CDR3 is TGTGCCAGCAGCATCAGGGGAGCAGATACGCAGTATTTT.

The chain links TRBV11-2 to TRBJ2-7; 9 bases align to TRBD1. J gave up 2 bases and V 5 bases, and 7 bases lay outside the gene matches. The CDR3 runs 15 residues. CDR1 SGHAT and CDR2 FQNNGV come from the germline V gene. The CDR3 spells CASSNRDRAAYEQYV. CDR3 sequence (DNA): TGTGCCAGCAGCAACCGGGACAGGGCAGCCTACGAGCAGTACGTC.

The V and J genes are TRBV18 and TRBJ2-7; D tentatively fits TRBD1 or TRBD2 (5 bases each). CDR1 KGHSH and CDR2 LQKENI come from the germline V gene. This CDR3 is built from 14 residues. The V and J ends lost 2 bases and 4 bases respectively, with 12 bases between them. Written as DNA, the CDR3 is TGTGCCAGCTCACCAACCGGGACCCCTTACGAGCAGTACGTC. This encodes CASSPTGTPYEQYV.